The clone carrying this TCR beta chain showed up just once. CDR3 size: 16 residues. The germline V gene has CDR1 SGDLS and CDR2 YYNGEE. The V gene lost 0 bases and the J gene lost 2 bases, with 15 bases spanning the gap. These data come from a study of technical replicates of blood from a handful of donors. Only in-frame clones appear in the TCRdb table, and some are missing; sequencing was by immunoSEQ multiplex PCR. The sample lists about 70,000 clones; 95% to 98% were seen once. The chain has TRBV9 and TRBJ2-7, with a tentative D call TRBD1 (5 bases). This clonotype was obtained from a human donor in good health. The sample taken for sequencing was T cells isolated from PBMCs. The CDR3 nucleotides read TGTGCCAGCAGCGTAGCCGAAGGGGATCCACCCTACGAGCAGTACTTC. Its translation: CASSVAEGDPPYEQYF.